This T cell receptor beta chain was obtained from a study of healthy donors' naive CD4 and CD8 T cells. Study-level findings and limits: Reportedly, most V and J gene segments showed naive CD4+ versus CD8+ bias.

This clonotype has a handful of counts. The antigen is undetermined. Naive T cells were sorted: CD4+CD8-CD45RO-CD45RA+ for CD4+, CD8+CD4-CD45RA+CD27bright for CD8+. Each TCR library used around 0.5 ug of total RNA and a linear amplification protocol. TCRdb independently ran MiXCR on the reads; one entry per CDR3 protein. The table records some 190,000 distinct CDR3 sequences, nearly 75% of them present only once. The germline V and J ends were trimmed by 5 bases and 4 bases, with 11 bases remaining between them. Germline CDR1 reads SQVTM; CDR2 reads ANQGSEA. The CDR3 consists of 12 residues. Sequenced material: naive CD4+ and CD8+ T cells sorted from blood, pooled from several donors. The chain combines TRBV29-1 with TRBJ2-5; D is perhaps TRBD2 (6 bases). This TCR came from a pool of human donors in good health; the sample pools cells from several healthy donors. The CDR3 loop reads CSVLPGGETQYF. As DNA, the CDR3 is TGCAGCGTTTTGCCCGGGGGAGAGACCCAGTACTTC.